Each of the 31 T cell receptor beta chains below was sequenced from the same sample in a study of regulatory T cells in long-lasting Graves disease. Described time point: newly diagnosed GD, antithyroid drugs for less than 3 months. The TCR library used RNA extracted from PBMCs. Construction of the TCR beta libraries employed iRepertoire HTBI primers in conjunction with Arm-PCR of CDR3 regions. TCRdb reprocessed the multiplex PCR reads with MiXCR, giving one entry per CDR3 protein. The repertoire includes roughly 560,000 distinct CDR3 sequences, roughly 16% of them detected once, and approximately 25% sits in the top ten. These data are also associated with another study on T cells in Graves' hyperthyroidism and ophthalmopathy.

The sequencing here drew on peripheral blood mononuclear cells (PBMCs), taken at new diagnosis, from a patient treated with antithyroid drugs. Receptor source: a woman aged 40 to 65 with Graves disease.

Only one count was recorded for this clonotype. The J gene is TRBJ2-7, the V gene TRBV12-3 or TRBV12-4, with D unresolved. The CDR3 length is 11 residues. The germline V and J ends were trimmed by 6 bases and 7 bases, with 10 bases remaining between them. The CDR3 region is CASSPTREQYF. Written as DNA, the CDR3 is TGTGCCAGCAGCCCGACTCGGGAGCAGTACTTC.

The genes are TRBV6-5 and TRBJ2-7; a weak D match, TRBD1 (6 bases). V lost 1 base to trimming and J lost 6 bases, with 10 bases between them. CDR3 length: 13 residues. Germline loops: CDR1 MNHEY, CDR2 SVGAGI. CDR3 protein: CASSYLGAREQYF. In DNA form, the CDR3 reads TGTGCCAGCAGTTACTTGGGGGCGCGCGAGCAGTACTTC.

This chain connects TRBV27 to TRBJ2-7, with D unresolved. Trimming removed 6 bases at V and 5 bases at J, with 2 bases between. Germline V lookup: CDR1 MNHEY, CDR2 SMNVEV (reference sequence). The CDR3 has 9 residues. CDR3 sequence (DNA): TGTGCCAGCAGCCACGAGCAGTACTTC. This gives the protein CASSHEQYF.

J is TRBJ2-5 and V is TRBV10-1, with unresolved D. Looked up from germline, CDR1 is WNHNN and CDR2 is SYGVQD (reference sequence). Deletions cut 2 bases from V and 7 bases from J, with 11 bases between. The CDR3 covers 13 residues. The CDR3 DNA follows: TGCGCCAGCAGTGAGGACCGCAGTGGGACCCAGTACTTC. Amino acid sequence: CASSEDRSGTQYF.

In its sample, this clonotype was seen a few times. The chain is built from TRBV16 and TRBJ1-1; D gene ambiguous. CDR3 length: 13 residues. With 4 bases removed from V and 3 bases from J, the gap between germline ends came to 9 bases. Germline lookup yields CDR1 KGHSY and CDR2 FQNENV. The CDR3 loop is CASSPLLDTEAFF. The CDR3 DNA reads TGTGCCAGCAGCCCTTTGCTGGACACTGAAGCTTTCTTT.

This clonotype showed up just a few times. The rearrangement links TRBV12-3 or TRBV12-4 to TRBJ2-7; possibly TRBD1 for D (5 bases). Trimming cost V 4 bases and J 2 bases, with 6 bases left between them. The CDR3 consists of 12 residues. The CDR3 spells CASSWTPYEQYF. CDR3 nucleotide sequence: TGTGCCAGCAGTTGGACACCCTACGAGCAGTACTTC.

This clonotype has just a few counts. This sequence joins TRBV10-3 and TRBJ2-5; a possible D gene is TRBD2 (6 bases). Germline V CDR1 and CDR2: ENHRY, SYGVKD. This CDR3 comprises 13 residues. V was shortened by 6 bases and J by 2 bases, with 10 bases between the two germline ends. DNA of the CDR3: TGTGCCATCAGCCCCGGGACTCAAGAGACCCAGTACTTC. Amino acid sequence: CAISPGTQETQYF.

This clonotype appeared many times. The chain couples TRBV11-2 to TRBJ1-1; possibly TRBD1 for D (5 bases). Trimming removed 3 bases from V and 7 bases from J, with 12 bases in between. The CDR3 loop spans 13 amino acids. Per germline, CDR1 SGHAT and CDR2 FQNNGV. In DNA, the CDR3 is TGTGCCAGCAGCTTGGGGGGGGTACGTGAAGCTTTCTTT. Translated, it gives CASSLGGVREAFF.

This clonotype was seen repeatedly, ten times or more. The V and J genes are TRBV3-1 and TRBJ2-1; D not certain. V shed 3 bases and J shed 8 bases, with 11 bases lying between them. Germline CDR1 reads LGHDT; CDR2 reads YNNKEL (reference sequence). This CDR3 spans 13 amino acids. The CDR3 loop reads CASSQTLVYEQFF. The DNA of the CDR3 is TGTGCCAGCAGCCAGACTTTGGTTTATGAGCAGTTCTTC.

This clonotype was found many times. The chain has TRBV6-1 and TRBJ1-2; D is undetermined. This CDR3 contains 14 residues. Trimming took off 2 bases at V and 4 bases at J, with 11 bases between the two ends. Germline V gene lookup returns CDR1 MNHNS and CDR2 SASEGT. The CDR3 reads CASSELVGPYGYTF. CDR3 nucleotides: TGTGCCAGCAGTGAATTGGTGGGTCCCTATGGCTACACCTTC.

This clonotype was found many times. The chain employs TRBV18 and TRBJ1-2, with 8 positions matching TRBD1. The V segment lost 2 bases and the J segment 7 bases; nucleotides outside the gene matches: 9. Per germline, CDR1 KGHSH and CDR2 LQKENI. The CDR3 covers 15 residues. CDR3 DNA: TGTGCCAGCTCACCAAAGGACAGGGACCTGGTTGGCTACACCTTC. Encoded protein: CASSPKDRDLVGYTF. Full variable domain (remainder filled in from reference TRBV18 and TRBJ1-2): NAGVMQNPRHLVRRRGQEARLRCSPMKGHSHVYWYRQLPEEGLKFMVYLQKENIIDESGMPKERFSAEFPKEGPSILRIQQVVRGDSAAYFCASSPKDRDLVGYTFGSGTRLTVV.

The chain joins TRBV25-1 to TRBJ2-2; a weak D match, TRBD2 (7 bases). CDR1 is MGHDK, CDR2 SYGVNS, per germline. This CDR3 region has 14 residues. V gave up 7 bases and J gave up 3 bases, with 12 bases separating them. The CDR3 DNA follows: TGTGCCAGCAAGGGGGGGCTGGACACCGGGGAGCTGTTTTTT. Its translation: CASKGGLDTGELFF.

CDR3 loop: CASRGGTVRGELFF. CDR3 nucleotide sequence: TGTGCCAGCAGGGGTGGGACAGTTCGCGGGGAGCTGTTTTTT. The V and J genes are TRBV2 and TRBJ2-2, with 7 positions matching TRBD1. This CDR3 contains 14 residues. CDR1 and CDR2 (germline): SNHLY, FYNNEI. Germline trimming cut 6 bases from V and 7 bases from J; bases unmatched to any gene: 8.

This clonotype was detected only a few times. The chain uses TRBV12-3 or TRBV12-4 and TRBJ2-7; D is ambiguous. CDR3 length equals 13 residues. V lost 3 bases and J lost 9, with 15 bases in between. Here the CDR3 reads CASSFGPTRRQYF. The CDR3, as DNA: TGTGCCAGCAGTTTTGGGCCCACTCGACGGCAGTACTTC.

The V gene is TRBV3-1, the J gene TRBJ2-7, with 9 bases identical to TRBD1. This CDR3 spans 14 amino acids. J gave up 7 bases and V 6 bases, and 10 bases lay outside the gene matches. Germline CDR1 is LGHDT and CDR2 is YNNKEL (reference sequence). The CDR3 reads CASRKGTGTSEQYF. The CDR3 region has the DNA TGTGCCAGCAGAAAGGGGACAGGGACAAGTGAGCAGTACTTC.

This chain joins TRBV28 and TRBJ1-4, with 9 bases fitting TRBD1. The ends lost 5 bases at V and 2 bases at J; junction bases unmatched: 3. Per germline, CDR1 MDHEN and CDR2 SYDVKM. The CDR3 loop spans 15 amino acids. CDR3 sequence (DNA): TGTGCCAGCAGTCCCGGGACAGGGACTAATGAAAAACTGTTTTTT. This sequence encodes CASSPGTGTNEKLFF.

This clonotype was detected many times. The rearrangement links TRBV18 to TRBJ1-1; D may be TRBD1 (5 bases). CDR1 is KGHSH, CDR2 LQKENI, per germline. Trimming took 3 bases from V and 5 from J, leaving 10 bases between them. The CDR3 loop spans 13 amino acids. The CDR3: CASSPPGLTEAFF. CDR3 DNA: TGTGCCAGCTCACCGCCGGGGCTTACTGAAGCTTTCTTT.

In the case of this clonotype: Possible read error: a much larger clone is one base away. No conserved phenylalanine or tryptophan is present at the end of the CDR3, so a read error is the likely explanation. The chain links TRBV5-1 to TRBJ1-1, with D possibly TRBD1 on 6 matching bases. Trimming took off 4 bases at V and 11 bases at J, with 18 bases between the two ends. The CDR3 contains 13 residues. Germline CDR1 and CDR2: SGHRS and YFSETQ. CDR3 residues: CASSVTPQGTAFS. CDR3 nucleotide sequence: TGCGCCAGCAGCGTAACCCCACAGGGCACTGCTTTCTCT.

This clonotype was seen repeatedly, ten times or more. The chain couples TRBV2 to TRBJ1-5; the D is unclear. CDR1 is SNHLY, CDR2 FYNNEI, per germline. The CDR3 has 14 residues. The V and J ends lost 6 bases and 0 bases respectively, with 9 bases between them. The chain's CDR3 is CASRNDGSNQPQHF. CDR3 DNA: TGTGCCAGCAGAAACGACGGTAGCAATCAGCCCCAGCATTTT.

This clonotype was seen a handful of times. The chain uses TRBV12-3 or TRBV12-4 and TRBJ2-2, with 14 bases that match TRBD2. Germline trimming cut 6 bases from V and 2 bases from J; bases unmatched to any gene: 5. The CDR3 is 17 amino acids. CDR3 in DNA: TGTGCCAGCAGACAGACTAGCGGGGGGGTAAACACCGGGGAGCTGTTTTTT. It specifies CASRQTSGGVNTGELFF.

Only a few counts were recorded for this clonotype. V gene TRBV7-8 combines with J gene TRBJ2-7; 11 bases line up with TRBD2. CDR3 length: 16 residues. V lost 2 bases to trimming and J lost 7 bases; unmatched junction nucleotides: 10. Germline V gene sequence: CDR1 SGHVS, CDR2 FQNEAQ. The CDR3 nucleotides read TGTGCCAGCAGCTTAACTAGCGGGGGAGTGCTGGAAGAGCAGTACTTC. Translation: CASSLTSGGVLEEQYF.

In this sample, this clonotype turned up a few times. This rearrangement joins TRBV5-6 to TRBJ1-1; D may be TRBD1 (6 bases). Trimming cost V 3 bases and J 4 bases, with 7 bases left between them. The CDR3 has 12 residues. Germline CDR1 and CDR2: SGHDT and YYEEEE. The CDR3 nucleotides read TGTGCCAGCAGCTGGGGGCCCACTGAAGCTTTCTTT. Translating it yields CASSWGPTEAFF.

This clonotype was observed a few times. The chain recombines TRBV5-1 with TRBJ1-1, with D possibly TRBD1 on 5 matching bases. The germline V and J ends were trimmed by 4 bases and 11 bases, with 18 bases remaining between them. CDR1 SGHRS and CDR2 YFSETQ come from the germline V gene. The CDR3 runs 13 residues. The CDR3 sequence is CASSETRRTPAFF. In DNA, the CDR3 is TGCGCCAGCAGCGAAACTAGGAGGACACCGGCTTTCTTT.

The V and J genes are TRBV6-1 and TRBJ1-2; no definite D call. V shed 11 bases and J shed 4 bases, with 20 bases lying between them. CDR1 and CDR2 from the germline V gene are MNHNS and SASEGT. The CDR3 extends over 14 amino acids. The CDR3 reads CAVGRAEPSYGYTF. The DNA for the CDR3 is TGTGCCGTTGGACGGGCGGAACCATCCTATGGCTACACCTTC.

The chain uses TRBV19 and TRBJ1-5, with D unclear. The germline gives CDR1 LNHDA, CDR2 SQIVND (reference sequence). The CDR3 sequence is 17 residues long. Between the trimmed V and J ends, which lost 5 bases and 0 bases, there was a span of 17 bases. CDR3: CASSGPGRECSNQPQHF. CDR3 coding DNA: TGTGCCAGTAGTGGCCCCGGAAGAGAGTGTAGCAATCAGCCCCAGCATTTT.

J is TRBJ2-7 and V is TRBV7-2; TRBD1 matches at 8 bases. The trim removed 6 bases at V and 0 bases at J, leaving 1 base unmatched. The germline CDR1 and CDR2 sequences are SGHTA and FQGNSA. The CDR3 loop spans 13 amino acids. CDR3 residues: CASRQGGSYEQYF. The CDR3 DNA follows: TGTGCCAGCAGACAGGGGGGCTCCTACGAGCAGTACTTC.

This clonotype was recorded only once. The genes are TRBV9 and TRBJ2-2; TRBD2 agrees at 16 bases. The V segment lost 3 bases and the J segment 6 bases; nucleotides outside the gene matches: 8. The V gene's germline CDR1 is SGDLS and CDR2 YYNGEE. This CDR3 comprises 18 residues. CDR3 protein: CASSAPGLAGGPSGELFF. Here the CDR3 DNA reads TGTGCCAGCAGCGCTCCGGGACTAGCGGGGGGGCCATCCGGGGAGCTGTTTTTT.

This clonotype occurred many times. This chain joins TRBV3-1 and TRBJ2-7; unclear D gene. Germline values: CDR1 LGHDT, CDR2 YNNKEL (reference sequence). V lost 4 bases, J lost 6 bases, and 13 bases lay in between. The CDR3 has 13 amino acids. CDR3 sequence: CASSPVSASEQYF. The CDR3 nucleotides read TGTGCCAGCAGCCCGGTGTCAGCGTCCGAGCAGTACTTC.

The table lists this clonotype with a few counts. This sequence joins TRBV27 and TRBJ1-2; TRBD1 is a possible D gene (6 bases). There are 15 residues in the CDR3. V lost 7 bases and J 4 bases, leaving 19 bases between the germline ends. CDR1 and CDR2 (germline): MNHEY, SMNVEV (reference sequence). This chain's CDR3 is CASTPKGGSSYGYTF. CDR3 in DNA: TGTGCCAGCACCCCTAAGGGGGGGAGTAGCTATGGCTACACCTTC.

This clonotype appeared a few times. V usage is TRBV10-3 and J usage is TRBJ1-5, with D maybe TRBD1 (6 bases). The CDR3 is made up of 12 amino acids. V shed 3 bases and J shed 9 bases, with 9 bases lying between them. Germline CDR1 and CDR2: ENHRY and SYGVKD. The CDR3 sequence is CAISEETGPQHF. CDR3 in DNA: TGTGCCATCAGTGAAGAGACAGGGCCCCAGCATTTT.

This clonotype was detected ten times or more. The J gene is TRBJ2-1, the V gene TRBV6-2 or TRBV6-3; the D is unclear. The CDR3 loop spans 14 amino acids. The V end lost 5 bases, the J end lost 0 bases, and 8 bases lay between the germline ends. Germline V gene data show CDR1 as MNHEY and CDR2 as SVGEGT. CDR3 nucleotides: TGTGCCAGCAGTGATGATAGCTCCTACAATGAGCAGTTCTTC. It specifies CASSDDSSYNEQFF.